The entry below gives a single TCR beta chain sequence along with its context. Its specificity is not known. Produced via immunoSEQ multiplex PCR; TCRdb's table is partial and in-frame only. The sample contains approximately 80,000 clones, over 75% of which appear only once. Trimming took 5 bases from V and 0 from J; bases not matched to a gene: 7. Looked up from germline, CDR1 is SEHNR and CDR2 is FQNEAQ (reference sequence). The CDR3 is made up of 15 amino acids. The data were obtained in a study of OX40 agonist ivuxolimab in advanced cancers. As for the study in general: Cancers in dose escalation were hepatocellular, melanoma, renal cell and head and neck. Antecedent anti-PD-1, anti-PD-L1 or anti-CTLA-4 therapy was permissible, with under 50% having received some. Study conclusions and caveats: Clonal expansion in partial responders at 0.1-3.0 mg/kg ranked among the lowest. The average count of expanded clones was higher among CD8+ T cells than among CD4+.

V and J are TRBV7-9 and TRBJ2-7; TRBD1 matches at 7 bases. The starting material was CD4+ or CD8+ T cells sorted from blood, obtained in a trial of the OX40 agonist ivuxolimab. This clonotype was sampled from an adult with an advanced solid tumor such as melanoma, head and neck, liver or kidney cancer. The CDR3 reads CASSIGTVSSYEQYF. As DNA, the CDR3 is TGTGCCAGCAGCATAGGGACAGTTAGCTCCTACGAGCAGTACTTC.